A selection of T cell receptor beta chains follows, all from one sample in a study of molecular identifiers for immune sequencing clone quantification. MiXCR was run by TCRdb on the PCR reads, yielding one entry per CDR3 protein. Seen here are about 640,000 distinct CDR3 sequences, just under 20% observed once, and the top ten hold roughly 0.83%. The sample consisted of naive CD8+ T cells from blood, with Jurkat cell RNA spiked in. The receptors shown here come from a human donor in good health. Some libraries in this study had Jurkat cell RNA spiked in. Both conserved end residues are part of each CDR3. D genes are given only for firm matches. The size entry is marked missing in some rows and otherwise reads once, few, many or a size class.

d_call j_call v_call clone_size cdr3_nt cdr3_aa
TRBD2 TRBJ2-1 TRBV7-6 few TGTGCCAGCAGTTCCACGTGGGGAAATATCGGCGGGGGGGAGGACAATGAGCAGTTCTTC CASSSTWGNIGGGEDNEQFF
- TRBJ2-5 TRBV5-6 few TGTGCCAGCAGCTTGGAGCAGAAGATCCAAGAGACCCAGTACTTC CASSLEQKIQETQYF
TRBD1 TRBJ2-1 TRBV27 few TGTGCCAGCAGTCTGGGACAGGCTTGGTCCGTCTCCAATGAGCAGTTCTTC CASSLGQAWSVSNEQFF
- TRBJ1-5 TRBV11-2 many TGTGCCAGCAGCTTAGGAGGGCCCGGCGGGAATGGCAATCAGCCCCAGCATTTT CASSLGGPGGNGNQPQHF
TRBD2 TRBJ2-7 TRBV20-1 few TGCAGTGCTAGAGATAGAGGAGGCGGGAGAAACGAGCAGTACTTC CSARDRGGGRNEQYF
TRBD1 TRBJ2-2 TRBV27 few TGTGCCAGCACCTTGGACAGGGGGAACACCGGGGAGCTGTTTTTT CASTLDRGNTGELFF
- TRBJ1-2 TRBV2 - TGTGCCAGCGCAACAGTAGATGGCTACACCTTC CASATVDGYTF
- TRBJ2-7 TRBV27 - TGTGCCAGCAGTTTAGCGGGATTGGGCGAGCAGTACTTC CASSLAGLGEQYF
TRBD1 TRBJ2-7 TRBV6-6 many TGTGCCAGCAGGTCCCGGGACAGGGTCCCCTACGAGCAGTACTTC CASRSRDRVPYEQYF
- TRBJ2-7 TRBV6-2/TRBV6-3 many TGTGCCAGCAGTACCCGACAGGTTTTGTACGAGCAGTACTTC CASSTRQVLYEQYF
- TRBJ1-2 TRBV27 - TGTGCCAGCAGTTTACAAACGGGGTATGGCTACACCTTC CASSLQTGYGYTF
- TRBJ2-7 TRBV4-1 few TGCGCCAGCAGCCAAGATTTCGTTGCCGGCTTGAGCTCCTACGAGCAGTACTTC CASSQDFVAGLSSYEQYF
- TRBJ1-2 TRBV20-1 many TGCAGTGCTAGAGCCCCGGACAGCCTCTCCTATGGCTACACCTTC CSARAPDSLSYGYTF
TRBD1 TRBJ1-6 TRBV2 - TGTGCCAGCAGTGAAGGGACAGGGCCAAGGAATTCACCCCTCCACTTT CASSEGTGPRNSPLHF
- TRBJ2-3 TRBV12-3/TRBV12-4 many TGTGCCAGCACCCCAGGGGAATATGGCACAGATACGCAGTATTTT CASTPGEYGTDTQYF
- TRBJ2-2 TRBV7-9 - TGTGCCAGCAGCGCACACGCGAACACCGGGGAGCTGTTTTTT CASSAHANTGELFF
TRBD1 TRBJ2-1 TRBV12-3/TRBV12-4 few TGTGCCAGCAGTTTTCAACAGGGGGGTGAGCAGTTCTTC CASSFQQGGEQFF
- TRBJ2-3 TRBV15 many TGTGCCACCAGCAGAGATCAAGATACGCAGTATTTT CATSRDQDTQYF
TRBD2 TRBJ2-3 TRBV19 - TGTGCCAGTAGTATTATCCGACTAGCGGGAGATGGAGATACGCAGTATTTT CASSIIRLAGDGDTQYF
- TRBJ2-2 TRBV6-2/TRBV6-3 - TGTGCCAGCGGCGGCCCAGGACAGACCTTGAACACCGGGGAGCTGTTTTTT CASGGPGQTLNTGELFF
- TRBJ1-1 TRBV20-1 few TGCAGTGCTAGAGCCTCGGACAGACCGAACACTGAAGCTTTCTTT CSARASDRPNTEAFF
- TRBJ1-3 TRBV28 few TGTGCCAGCACCTCCACTCAGGGGTCTGGAAACACCATATATTTT CASTSTQGSGNTIYF
TRBD1 TRBJ2-7 TRBV20-1 many TGCAGTGCTAGTTTAGGACAGGGGGCCTACGAGCAGTACTTC CSASLGQGAYEQYF
- TRBJ1-1 TRBV6-2/TRBV6-3 many TGTGCCAGCAGTTACCAGAACGGACGGGGTGAAGCTTTCTTT CASSYQNGRGEAFF
- TRBJ2-3 TRBV5-4 many TGTGCCAGCAGCCCCCCCGATCGGGCAGATACGCAGTATTTT CASSPPDRADTQYF
- TRBJ2-7 TRBV5-4 many TGTGCCAGCAGCTCGGACGGGTCCGAGCAGTACTTC CASSSDGSEQYF
TRBD2 TRBJ2-7 TRBV2 many TGTGCCAGCAGTGACATAGCGGGGGGTTACGAGCAGTACTTC CASSDIAGGYEQYF
- TRBJ2-7 TRBV6-2/TRBV6-3 many TGTGCCATCCAGGGATTATCAGCCTACGAGCAGTACTTC CAIQGLSAYEQYF
- TRBJ1-1 TRBV27 few TGTGCCAGCAGTCTCGGACAGAGCATGAACACTGAAGCTTTCTTT CASSLGQSMNTEAFF
- TRBJ1-1 TRBV11-2 many TGTGCCAGCAGCCCCGTGCCGACTGAAGCTTTCTTT CASSPVPTEAFF
- TRBJ1-2 TRBV5-6 many TGTGCCAGCAGCTATGGGCCGTACTCCGACACCTTC CASSYGPYSDTF
- TRBJ2-2 TRBV11-2 many TGTGCCAGCAGCTCATACGGGACAACGAACACCGGGGAGCTGTTTTTT CASSSYGTTNTGELFF
TRBD2 TRBJ2-1 TRBV6-5 many TGTGCCAGCAGTACCGTAGCGGGAGCACCTCTTTTCTTC CASSTVAGAPLFF
TRBD2 TRBJ2-1 TRBV7-3 few TGTGCCAGCAGCTACCTGGCGGGAGGGATGAATGAGCAGTTCTTC CASSYLAGGMNEQFF
- TRBJ2-7 TRBV19 few TGTGCCAGTAAAAGCGGGTACTCCTACGAGCAGTACTTC CASKSGYSYEQYF
- TRBJ2-1 TRBV4-1 many TGCGCCAGCAGCCAAGAGCAGGGTTCCTACAATGAGCAGTTCTTC CASSQEQGSYNEQFF